The 16 T cell receptor beta chains given below trace back to one sample, sequenced in a study of Graves' ophthalmopathy and Graves' hyperthyroidism (dated by TCRdb to the late 2010s). Instrument used: Illumina HiSeq 2000. TCR beta CDR3 regions were amplified from RNA transcripts for repertoire sequencing. The first round of RT-PCR was done with HTBI primers and the Qiagen OneStep RT-PCR kit, and was followed by a second round of multiplex PCR, then size selection and purification. The public sequencing data were trimmed at Q25 with fastp and processed into clonotypes with MiXCR by TCRdb, which kept only in-frame beta chains. CDR3 protein sequences are deduplicated, and each keeps its most common genes and DNA. Present in this sample are hundreds of thousands of distinct CDR3 sequences, roughly 41% of which were seen just once. The top ten clones comprise more than 3% of the sample. Sequenced material: peripheral blood. Source of these receptors: an adult man with Graves' ophthalmopathy.

The chain employs TRBV6-1 and TRBJ1-1, with a tentative D call TRBD1 (5 bases). V shed 5 bases and J shed 0 bases, with 16 bases lying between them. Germline values: CDR1 MNHNS, CDR2 SASEGT. The CDR3 loop spans 16 amino acids. The CDR3 region has the DNA TGTGCCAGCAGTTACTCGGGACCGCCCTTGAACACTGAAGCTTTCTTT. Encoded protein: CASSYSGPPLNTEAFF.

This clonotype was counted only a few times. The CDR3 region is CASSLGGAFYEQYF. CDR3 nucleotides: TGTGCCAGTAGCCTGGGGGGGGCGTTCTACGAGCAGTACTTC. The V and J genes are TRBV19 and TRBJ2-7; the D gene is possibly TRBD2 (7 bases). Germline CDR1 is LNHDA and CDR2 is SQIVND (reference sequence). V was trimmed by 6 bases and J by 3 bases, leaving 15 bases between them. The CDR3 covers 14 residues.

The rearrangement joins TRBV7-9 to TRBJ2-7, with D perhaps matching TRBD1 or TRBD2 (6 bases each). The CDR3 is 14 residues long. CDR1 and CDR2 (germline): SEHNR, FQNEAQ (reference sequence). Trimming cost V 6 bases and J 6 bases, with 18 bases left between them. CDR3 sequence: CASRVSGGPIEQYF. The DNA of the CDR3 is TGTGCCAGCAGGGTATCTGGGGGGCCCATCGAGCAGTACTTC.

This clonotype occurred many times. The chain couples TRBV10-3 to TRBJ2-5; TRBD2 matches at 9 bases. Trimming removed 8 bases from V and 2 bases from J; junction bases left unmatched: 18. This CDR3 contains 18 residues. Germline CDR1 ENHRY, CDR2 SYGVKD. The CDR3 protein is CAIGDSRGGRGRQETQYF. CDR3 nucleotide sequence: TGTGCCATCGGCGACTCGCGGGGGGGCCGGGGCCGTCAAGAGACCCAGTACTTC.

The CDR3 spells CASLPGGIGLDGYTF. DNA for the CDR3: TGTGCCAGCCTTCCAGGCGGAATCGGGTTGGATGGCTACACCTTC. The chain couples TRBV2 to TRBJ1-2; no firm D call. Germline V gene lookup returns CDR1 SNHLY and CDR2 FYNNEI. This CDR3 is built from 15 residues. Trimming cost V 8 bases and J 6 bases, with 22 bases left between them.

There are many counts of this clonotype. The V call is TRBV7-9, the J call TRBJ1-1; 11 nucleotides match TRBD1. Germline CDR1 SEHNR, CDR2 FQNEAQ (reference sequence). The length of the CDR3 is 17 residues. J was trimmed by 1 base and V by 1 base; bases with no gene match: 5. Here the CDR3 reads CASSLVRTGGRNTEAFF. CDR3 DNA: TGTGCCAGCAGCTTAGTTCGGACAGGGGGCAGGAACACTGAAGCTTTCTTT.

The genes are TRBV2 and TRBJ1-1, with D unresolved. The germline gives CDR1 SNHLY, CDR2 FYNNEI. Trimming pared 9 bases from V and 9 bases from J, leaving 26 bases between. The CDR3 consists of 15 residues. The CDR3 loop reads CASRRSGADPRKAFF. The CDR3 nucleotides read TGTGCCAGTCGACGGTCCGGTGCCGACCCTAGAAAAGCTTTCTTT.

This clonotype was picked up many times. The J gene is TRBJ1-1, the V gene TRBV2; a weak D match, TRBD1 (5 bases). Germline CDR1 and CDR2: SNHLY and FYNNEI. The V end was cut by 11 bases, the J end by 4 bases, with 11 bases between. CDR3 length: 11 amino acids. CDR3 residues: CAGGSVTEAFF. The CDR3 DNA reads TGTGCCGGGGGGTCCGTCACTGAAGCTTTCTTT. Supplemented by reference TRBV2 and TRBJ1-1, the full variable domain reads EPEVTQTPSHQVTQMGQEVILRCVPISNHLYFYWYRQILGQKVEFLVSFYNNEISEKSEIFDDQFSVERPDGSNFTLKIRSTKLEDSAMYFCAGGSVTEAFFGQGTRLTVV.

Many counts were recorded for this clonotype. The V call is TRBV24-1, the J call TRBJ2-6, with D perhaps matching TRBD2 (6 bases). The V gene lost 5 bases and the J gene lost 2 bases, with 9 bases spanning the gap. Per germline, CDR1 KGHDR and CDR2 SFDVKD. This CDR3 has 15 residues. In DNA, the CDR3 is TGTGCCACCAGTGCCTCGGGGGCTGGGGCCAACGTCCTGACTTTC. This encodes CATSASGAGANVLTF.

Details on this clonotype: The junction departs from the called germline gene at one end, perhaps through a read error. The chain carries TRBV6-1 and TRBJ1-5; 7 bases are a match to TRBD1. Germline lookup yields CDR1 MNHNS and CDR2 SASEGT. The length of the CDR3 is 17 residues. The CDR3: CAISESTGQRENQPQHF. CDR3 in DNA: TGTGCCATCAGTGAGTCGACAGGGCAGAGGGAAAATCAGCCCCAGCATTTT.

As to this clonotype: A junction end diverges from the germline sequence, so it may reflect a read error. V usage is TRBV29-1 and J usage is TRBJ1-1; the D is unclear. Germline assignment: CDR1 SQVTM and CDR2 ANQGSEA. This CDR3 spans 12 amino acids. CDR3 bases: TGCAGCGTTGAAATGGAGAACACTGAAGCTTTCTTC. Amino acids: CSVEMENTEAFF.

This clonotype was observed a single time. Compared with germline, one end of the junction differs, possibly owing to a read error. The chain couples TRBV7-8 to TRBJ1-5; 7 bases are a match to TRBD1. Germline V gene sequence: CDR1 SGHVS, CDR2 FQNEAQ. The CDR3 consists of 16 residues. In nucleotides, the CDR3 is TGTGCTAGCAGCTTAGTGGGACAGTATAGCAATCAGCCCCAGCATTTT. Translation gives CASSLVGQYSNQPQHF. Full variable domain (missing parts from reference TRBV7-8 and TRBJ1-5): GAGVSQSPRYKVAKRGQDVALRCDPISGHVSLFWYQQALGQGPEFLTYFQNEAQLDKSGLPSDRFFAERPEGSVSTLKIQRTQQEDSAVYLCASSLVGQYSNQPQHFGDGTRLSIL.

This clonotype was observed many times. The V and J genes are TRBV20-1 and TRBJ1-3; TRBD1 agrees at 7 bases. Trimming took 3 bases from V and 2 from J; bases not matched to a gene: 4. The CDR3 has 14 amino acids. The germline gives CDR1 DFQATT, CDR2 SNEGSKA (reference sequence). DNA of the CDR3: TGCAGTGCTAGGTACAGGGGCGCTGGAAACACCATATATTTT. This gives the protein CSARYRGAGNTIYF.

This clonotype was seen many times. The V call is TRBV25-1, the J call TRBJ2-7; D gene unclear. The CDR3 length is 10 residues. V was trimmed by 7 bases and J by 4 bases, leaving 5 bases between them. Germline V gene lookup returns CDR1 MGHDK and CDR2 SYGVNS. CDR3 coding DNA: TGTGCCAGCATGGGGTACGAGCAGTACTTC. Translating it yields CASMGYEQYF.

V gene TRBV2 combines with J gene TRBJ2-2; no reliable D call. This CDR3 is built from 16 residues. V shed 7 bases and J shed 1 base, with 16 bases lying between them. CDR1 is SNHLY and CDR2 is FYNNEI in the germline V gene. The CDR3 sequence: CASTPDVTLNTGELFF. In DNA, the CDR3 is TGTGCCAGCACTCCTGACGTTACCTTGAACACCGGGGAGCTGTTTTTT.

Ten or more counts support this clonotype. V and J are TRBV2 and TRBJ1-3; the D gene is possibly TRBD1 (5 bases). Germline CDR1 SNHLY, CDR2 FYNNEI. The ends were cut back, 4 bases at V and 8 bases at J, with 15 bases in the middle. The CDR3 spans 14 residues. Here the CDR3 reads CASSASGSGDTIYF. In DNA form, the CDR3 reads TGTGCCAGCAGTGCATCAGGGTCCGGAGACACCATATATTTT.